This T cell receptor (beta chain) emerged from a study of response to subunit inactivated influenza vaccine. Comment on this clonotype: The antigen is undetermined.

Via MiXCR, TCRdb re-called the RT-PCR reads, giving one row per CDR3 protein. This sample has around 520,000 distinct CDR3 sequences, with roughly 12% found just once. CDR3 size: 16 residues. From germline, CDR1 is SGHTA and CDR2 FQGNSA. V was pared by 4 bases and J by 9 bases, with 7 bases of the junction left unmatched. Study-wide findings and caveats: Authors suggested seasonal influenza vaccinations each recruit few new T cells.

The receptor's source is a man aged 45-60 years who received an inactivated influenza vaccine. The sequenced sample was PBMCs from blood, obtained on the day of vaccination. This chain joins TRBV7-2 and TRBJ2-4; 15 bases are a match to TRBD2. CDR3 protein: CASSSGTSGRWGIQYF. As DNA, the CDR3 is TGTGCCAGCAGCTCCGGGACTAGCGGGAGGTGGGGCATTCAGTACTTC.